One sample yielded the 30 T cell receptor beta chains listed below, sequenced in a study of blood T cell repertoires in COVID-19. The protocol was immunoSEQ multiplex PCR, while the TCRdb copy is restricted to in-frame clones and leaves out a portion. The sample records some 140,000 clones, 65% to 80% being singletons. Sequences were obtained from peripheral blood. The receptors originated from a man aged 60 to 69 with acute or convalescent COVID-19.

CDR3 sequence reads: CASSYGATNEKLFF. The CDR3 bases are TGTGCCAGCAGCTACGGTGCAACTAATGAAAAACTGTTTTTT. This chain links TRBV9 with TRBJ1-4; D is ambiguous. The V and J ends lost 4 bases and 0 bases respectively, with 7 bases between them. The CDR3 covers 14 residues. Germline lookup yields CDR1 SGDLS and CDR2 YYNGEE. Full variable domain (remainder filled in from reference TRBV9 and TRBJ1-4): DSGVTQTPKHLITATGQRVTLRCSPRSGDLSVYWYQQSLDQGLQFLIQYYNGEERAKGNILERFSAQQFPDLHSELNLSSLELGDSALYFCASSYGATNEKLFFGSGTQLSVL.

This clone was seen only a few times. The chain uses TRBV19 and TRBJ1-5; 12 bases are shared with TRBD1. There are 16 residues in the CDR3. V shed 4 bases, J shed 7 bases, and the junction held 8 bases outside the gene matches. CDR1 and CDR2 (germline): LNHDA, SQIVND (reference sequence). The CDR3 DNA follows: TGTGCCAGTAGTAGTGGGACAGGGGGCTCCGGGCAGCCCCAGCATTTT. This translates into CASSSGTGGSGQPQHF.

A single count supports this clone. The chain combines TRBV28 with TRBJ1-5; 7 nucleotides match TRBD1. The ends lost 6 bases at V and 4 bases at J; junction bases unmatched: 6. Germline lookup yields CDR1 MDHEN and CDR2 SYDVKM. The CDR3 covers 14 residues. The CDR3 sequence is CASSLTGRNQPQHF. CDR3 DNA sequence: TGTGCCAGCAGCTTGACAGGGAGAAATCAGCCCCAGCATTTT.

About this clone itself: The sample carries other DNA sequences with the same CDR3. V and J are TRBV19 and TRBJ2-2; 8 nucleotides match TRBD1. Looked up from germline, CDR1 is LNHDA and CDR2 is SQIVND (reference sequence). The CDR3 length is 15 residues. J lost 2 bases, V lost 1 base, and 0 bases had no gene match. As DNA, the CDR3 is TGTGCCAGTAGTATAGCAGGGGGCAACACCGGGGAGCTGTTTTTT. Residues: CASSIAGGNTGELFF.

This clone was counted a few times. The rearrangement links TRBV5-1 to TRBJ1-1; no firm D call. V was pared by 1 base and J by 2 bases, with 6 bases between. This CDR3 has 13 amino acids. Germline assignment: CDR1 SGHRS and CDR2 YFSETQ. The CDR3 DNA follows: TGCGCCAGCAGCTTGTTATCCAACACTGAAGCTTTCTTT. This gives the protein CASSLLSNTEAFF.

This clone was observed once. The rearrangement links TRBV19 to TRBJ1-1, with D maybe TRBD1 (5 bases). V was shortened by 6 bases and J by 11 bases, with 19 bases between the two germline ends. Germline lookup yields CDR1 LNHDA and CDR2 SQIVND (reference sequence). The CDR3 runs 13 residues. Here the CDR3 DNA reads TGTGCCAGTAGCCCCTCGGGGGGTACGCGGGCTTTCTTT. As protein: CASSPSGGTRAFF.

The chain's CDR3 is CASSEGGGWGDQPQHF. The CDR3 nucleotides read TGTGCCAGCAGTGAAGGGGGGGGTTGGGGCGATCAGCCCCAGCATTTT. This chain uses TRBV6-1 with TRBJ1-5, with a weak D call TRBD1 (5 bases). Germline V gene sequence: CDR1 MNHNS, CDR2 SASEGT. Trimming shortened V by 1 base and J by 5 bases, and 15 bases separated the two germline ends. The CDR3 runs 16 residues.

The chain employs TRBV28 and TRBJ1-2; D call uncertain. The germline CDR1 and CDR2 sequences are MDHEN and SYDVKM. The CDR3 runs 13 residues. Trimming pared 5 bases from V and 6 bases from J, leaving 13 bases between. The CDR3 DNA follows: TGTGCCAGCAGTGCTATAAGAAGCCATGGCTACACCTTC. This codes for CASSAIRSHGYTF.

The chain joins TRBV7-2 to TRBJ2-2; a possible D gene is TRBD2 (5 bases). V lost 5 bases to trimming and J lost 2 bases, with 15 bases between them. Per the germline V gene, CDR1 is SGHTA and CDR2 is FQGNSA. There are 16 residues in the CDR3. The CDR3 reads CASSPRITGNTGELFF. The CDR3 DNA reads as TGTGCCAGCAGCCCGAGGATAACGGGAAACACCGGGGAGCTGTTTTTT.

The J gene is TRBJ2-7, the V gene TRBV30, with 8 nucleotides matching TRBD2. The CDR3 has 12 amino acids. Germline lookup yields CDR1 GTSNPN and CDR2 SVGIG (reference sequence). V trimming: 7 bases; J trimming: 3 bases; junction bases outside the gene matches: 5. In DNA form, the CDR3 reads TGTGCCTACAAGGGACTAGGCTACGAGCAGTACTTC. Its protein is CAYKGLGYEQYF.

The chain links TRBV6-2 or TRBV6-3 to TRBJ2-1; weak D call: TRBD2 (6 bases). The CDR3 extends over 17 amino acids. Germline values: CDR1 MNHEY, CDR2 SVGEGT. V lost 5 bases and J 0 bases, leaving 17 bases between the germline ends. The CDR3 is CASSRPRDSSSYNEQFF. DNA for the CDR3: TGTGCCAGCAGTAGACCCCGGGACTCGAGCTCCTACAATGAGCAGTTCTTC.

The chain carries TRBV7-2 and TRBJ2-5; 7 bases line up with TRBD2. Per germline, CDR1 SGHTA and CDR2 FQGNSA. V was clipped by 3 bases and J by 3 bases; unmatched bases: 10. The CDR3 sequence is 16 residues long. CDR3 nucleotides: TGTGCCAGCAGCTTCCAGGGCCCTAGCGGTAAAGAGACCCAGTACTTC. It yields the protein CASSFQGPSGKETQYF.

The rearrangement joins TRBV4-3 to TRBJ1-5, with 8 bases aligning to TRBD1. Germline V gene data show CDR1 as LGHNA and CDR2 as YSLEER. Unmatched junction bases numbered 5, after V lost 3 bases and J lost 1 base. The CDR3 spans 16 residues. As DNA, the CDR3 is TGCGCCAGCAGCCAGGGAACAGGGGGGAGCAATCAGCCCCAGCATTTT. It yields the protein CASSQGTGGSNQPQHF.

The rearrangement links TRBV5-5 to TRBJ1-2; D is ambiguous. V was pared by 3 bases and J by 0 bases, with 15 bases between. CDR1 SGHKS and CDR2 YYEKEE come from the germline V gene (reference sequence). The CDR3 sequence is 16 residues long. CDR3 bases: TGTGCCAGCAGCTCCCGGGTTTCGGGAGCTAACTATGGCTACACCTTC. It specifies CASSSRVSGANYGYTF.

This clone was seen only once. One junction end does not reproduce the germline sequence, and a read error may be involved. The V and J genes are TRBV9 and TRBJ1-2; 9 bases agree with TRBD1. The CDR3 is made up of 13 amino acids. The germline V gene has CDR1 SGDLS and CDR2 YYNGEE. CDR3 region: CASSAGTGLIRAF. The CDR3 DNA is TGTGCCAGCAGCGCCGGGACAGGGCTGATTAGGGCCTTC.

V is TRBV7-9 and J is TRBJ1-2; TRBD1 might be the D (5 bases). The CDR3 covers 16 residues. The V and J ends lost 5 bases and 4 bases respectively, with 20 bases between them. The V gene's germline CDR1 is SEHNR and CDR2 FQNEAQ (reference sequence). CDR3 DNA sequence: TGTGCCAGCAGCCCCCCTTCGAAGGGGCCAGGCTATGGCTACACCTTC. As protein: CASSPPSKGPGYGYTF.

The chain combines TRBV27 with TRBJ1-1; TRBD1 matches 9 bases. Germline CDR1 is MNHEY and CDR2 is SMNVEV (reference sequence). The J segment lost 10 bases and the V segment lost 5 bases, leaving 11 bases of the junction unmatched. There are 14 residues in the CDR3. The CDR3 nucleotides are TGTGCCAGCAGTAGCCTACTTCCGACAGGGGGAGCTTTCTTT. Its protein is CASSSLLPTGGAFF.

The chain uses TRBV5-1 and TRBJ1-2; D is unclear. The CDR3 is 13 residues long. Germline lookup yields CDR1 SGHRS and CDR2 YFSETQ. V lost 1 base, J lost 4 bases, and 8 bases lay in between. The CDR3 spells CASSLFAAYGYTF. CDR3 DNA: TGCGCCAGCAGCTTGTTTGCGGCCTATGGCTACACCTTC. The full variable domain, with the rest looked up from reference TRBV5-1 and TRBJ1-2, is KAGVTQTPRYLIKTRGQQVTLSCSPISGHRSVSWYQQTPGQGLQFLFEYFSETQRNKGNFPGRFSGRQFSNSRSEMNVSTLELGDSALYLCASSLFAAYGYTFGSGTRLTVV.

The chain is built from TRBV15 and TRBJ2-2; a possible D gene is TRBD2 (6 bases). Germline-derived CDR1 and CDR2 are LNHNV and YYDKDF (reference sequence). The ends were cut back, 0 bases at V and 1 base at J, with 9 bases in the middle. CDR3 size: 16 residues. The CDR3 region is CATSRDAGLNTGELFF. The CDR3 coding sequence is TGTGCCACCAGCAGAGATGCGGGGCTGAACACCGGGGAGCTGTTTTTT.

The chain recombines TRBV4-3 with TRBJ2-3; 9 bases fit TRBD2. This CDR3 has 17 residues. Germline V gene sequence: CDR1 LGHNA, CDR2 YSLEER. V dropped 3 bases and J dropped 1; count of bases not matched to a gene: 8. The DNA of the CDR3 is TGCGCCAGCAGCCAGGAGGCGGGAGGGCCCGGCACAGATACGCAGTATTTT. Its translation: CASSQEAGGPGTDTQYF.

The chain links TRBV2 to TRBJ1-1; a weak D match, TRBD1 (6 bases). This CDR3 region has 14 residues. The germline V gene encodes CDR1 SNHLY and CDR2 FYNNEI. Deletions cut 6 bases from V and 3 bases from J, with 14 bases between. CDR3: CASRERGGHTEAFF. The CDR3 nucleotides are TGTGCCAGCAGGGAGAGGGGGGGTCACACTGAAGCTTTCTTT.

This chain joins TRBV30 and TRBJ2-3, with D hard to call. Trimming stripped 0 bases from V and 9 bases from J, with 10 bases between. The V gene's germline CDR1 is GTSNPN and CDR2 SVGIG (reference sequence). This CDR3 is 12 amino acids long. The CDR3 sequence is CAWSVLAETQYF. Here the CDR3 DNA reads TGTGCCTGGAGTGTACTGGCGGAAACGCAGTATTTT.

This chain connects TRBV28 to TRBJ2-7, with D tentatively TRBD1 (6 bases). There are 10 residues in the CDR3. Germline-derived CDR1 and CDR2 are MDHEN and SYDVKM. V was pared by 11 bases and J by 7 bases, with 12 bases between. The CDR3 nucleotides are TGTGCCTCGGGACACTGGGAGCAGTACTTC. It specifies CASGHWEQYF.

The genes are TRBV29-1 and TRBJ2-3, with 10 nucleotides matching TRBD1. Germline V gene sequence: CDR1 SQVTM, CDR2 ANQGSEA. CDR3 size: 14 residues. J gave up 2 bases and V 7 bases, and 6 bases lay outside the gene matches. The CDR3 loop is CSDGTGVYTDTQYF. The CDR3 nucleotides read TGCAGCGACGGGACAGGGGTGTACACAGATACGCAGTATTTT.

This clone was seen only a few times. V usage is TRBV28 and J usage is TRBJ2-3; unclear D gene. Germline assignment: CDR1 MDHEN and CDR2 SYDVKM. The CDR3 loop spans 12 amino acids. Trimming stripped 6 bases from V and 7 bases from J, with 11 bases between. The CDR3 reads CASSGSSYTQYF. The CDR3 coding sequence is TGTGCCAGCAGCGGTAGTTCGTATACGCAGTATTTT.

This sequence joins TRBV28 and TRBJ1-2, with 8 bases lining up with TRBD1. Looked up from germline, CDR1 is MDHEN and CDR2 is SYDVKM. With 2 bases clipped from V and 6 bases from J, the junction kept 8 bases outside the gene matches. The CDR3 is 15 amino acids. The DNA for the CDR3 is TGTGCCAGCAGTTTACCGGACAGGGTAACGGATGGCTACACCTTC. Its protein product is CASSLPDRVTDGYTF.

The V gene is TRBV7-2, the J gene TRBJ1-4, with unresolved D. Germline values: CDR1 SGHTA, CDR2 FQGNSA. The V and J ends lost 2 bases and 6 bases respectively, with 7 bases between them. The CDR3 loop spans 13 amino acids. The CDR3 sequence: CASSLNMDEKLFF. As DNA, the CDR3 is TGTGCCAGCAGCTTAAACATGGATGAAAAACTGTTTTTT.

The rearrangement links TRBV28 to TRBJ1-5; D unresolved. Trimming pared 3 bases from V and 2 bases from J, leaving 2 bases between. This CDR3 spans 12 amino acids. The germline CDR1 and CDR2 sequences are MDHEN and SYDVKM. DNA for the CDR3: TGTGCCAGCAGTTTCGGCAATCAGCCCCAGCATTTT. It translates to CASSFGNQPQHF. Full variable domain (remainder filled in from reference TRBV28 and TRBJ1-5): DVKVTQSSRYLVKRTGEKVFLECVQDMDHENMFWYRQDPGLGLRLIYFSYDVKMKEKGDIPEGYSVSREKKERFSLILESASTNQTSMYLCASSFGNQPQHFGDGTRLSIL.

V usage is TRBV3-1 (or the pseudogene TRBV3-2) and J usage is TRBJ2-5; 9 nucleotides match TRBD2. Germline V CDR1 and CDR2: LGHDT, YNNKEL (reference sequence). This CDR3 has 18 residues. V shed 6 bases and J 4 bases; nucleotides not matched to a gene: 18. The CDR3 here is CASSGPQGTSREGETQYF. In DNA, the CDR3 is TGTGCCAGCAGTGGTCCGCAGGGGACCTCGCGGGAGGGAGAGACCCAGTACTTC.

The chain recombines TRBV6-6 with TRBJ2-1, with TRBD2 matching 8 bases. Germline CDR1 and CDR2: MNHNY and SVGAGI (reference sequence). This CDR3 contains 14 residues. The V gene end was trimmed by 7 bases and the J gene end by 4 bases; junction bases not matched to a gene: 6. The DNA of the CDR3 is TGTGCCAGCACCGAGACTAGCGCGTACAATGAGCAGTTCTTC. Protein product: CASTETSAYNEQFF.